This is a list of T cell receptor beta chains from one sample in a study of glioma-infiltrating T cells after dendritic cell vaccination. The method was immunoSEQ multiplex PCR; TCRdb's version includes in-frame clones alone and lacks a portion of them. The sample contains around 83,000 clones, 85% of which appear only once. The sample here was blood, taken after dendritic cell vaccination. Receptor source: a human donor with glioblastoma. The conserved cysteine and the conserved F or W are not part of the CDR3 here. Not every row has a clone size; where given, it reads once, few, many or a size class.

size	J	V	length	CDR3
.	TRBJ1-5	TRBV10-2	16	ASSGAEGTVHSNQPQH
.	TRBJ1-5	TRBV9	13	ASSSGTGTNWPQH
once	TRBJ2-5	TRBV29-1	12	SVGSGAARETQY
.	TRBJ2-7	TRBV7-6	12	ASSNEQGSYEQY
.	TRBJ2-7	TRBV13	13	ASSFGLAGGYEQY
.	TRBJ1-5	TRBV4-1	12	ASSPQGGPSPQH
.	TRBJ1-2	TRBV5-5	11	ASSRDFNYGYT
.	TRBJ2-7	TRBV11-2	12	ASSLTSPGYEQY
.	TRBJ2-1	TRBV7-3	14	ASRYTGGATLNEQF
once	TRBJ1-2	TRBV5-1	14	ASSFATRDSRYGYT
few	TRBJ2-7	TRBV19	13	ASSIAPGGPYEQY
.	TRBJ1-1	TRBV7-8	11	ASSSTGNTEAF
.	TRBJ2-1	TRBV7-6	13	ASSFRGGTYNEQF
.	TRBJ2-7	TRBV4-1	13	ASSQDSGQGYEQY
.	TRBJ2-7	TRBV27	14	ASSAPPGQGDNEQY
.	TRBJ2-5	TRBV2	14	ASSEARGGRGKTQY
.	TRBJ1-2	TRBV6-5	12	ASSPRGNGYGYT